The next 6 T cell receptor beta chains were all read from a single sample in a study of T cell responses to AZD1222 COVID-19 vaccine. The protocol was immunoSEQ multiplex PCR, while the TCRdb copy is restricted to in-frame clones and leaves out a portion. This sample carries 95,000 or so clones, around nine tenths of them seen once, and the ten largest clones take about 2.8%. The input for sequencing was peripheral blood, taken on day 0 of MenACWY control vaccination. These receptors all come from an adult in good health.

The CDR3, as DNA: TGTGCCAGCAGCCAAACAGGTAGCTCCTATAATTCACCCCTCCACTTT. It yields the protein CASSQTGSSYNSPLHF. This chain joins TRBV3-1 (or the pseudogene TRBV3-2) and TRBJ1-6; TRBD1 is a possible D gene (5 bases). The CDR3 runs 16 residues. Per the germline V gene, CDR1 is LGHDT and CDR2 is YNNKEL (reference sequence). The V gene lost 2 bases and the J gene lost 0 bases, with 8 bases spanning the gap.

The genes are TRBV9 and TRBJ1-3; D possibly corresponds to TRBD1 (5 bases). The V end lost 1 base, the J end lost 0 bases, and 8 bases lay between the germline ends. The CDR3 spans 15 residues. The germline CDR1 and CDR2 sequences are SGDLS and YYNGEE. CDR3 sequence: CASSVTGHSGNTIYF. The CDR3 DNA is TGTGCCAGCAGCGTAACGGGGCACTCTGGAAACACCATATATTTT.

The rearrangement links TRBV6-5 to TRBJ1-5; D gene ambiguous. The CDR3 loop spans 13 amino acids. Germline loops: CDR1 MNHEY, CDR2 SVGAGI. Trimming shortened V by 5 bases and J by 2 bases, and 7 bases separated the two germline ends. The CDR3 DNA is TGTGCCAGCAGTCGGGTGGGCAATCAGCCCCAGCATTTT. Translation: CASSRVGNQPQHF.

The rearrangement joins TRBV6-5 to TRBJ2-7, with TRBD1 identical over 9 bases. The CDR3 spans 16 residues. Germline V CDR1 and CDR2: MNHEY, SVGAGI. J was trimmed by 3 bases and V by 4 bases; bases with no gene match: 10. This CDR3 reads CASSSAPGQGVYEQYF. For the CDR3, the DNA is TGTGCCAGCAGTTCTGCGCCGGGACAGGGAGTCTACGAGCAGTACTTC.

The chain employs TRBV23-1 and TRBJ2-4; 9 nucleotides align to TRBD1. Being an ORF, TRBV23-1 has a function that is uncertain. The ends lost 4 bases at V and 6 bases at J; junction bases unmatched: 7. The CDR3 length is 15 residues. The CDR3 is CASSPNRGLGNIQYF. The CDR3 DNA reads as TGCGCCAGCAGTCCCAACAGGGGGCTGGGAAACATTCAGTACTTC.

In DNA form, the CDR3 reads TGTGCCAGCAGTTACTCCCGGGGCTACGAGCAGTACTTC. It is translated as CASSYSRGYEQYF. The rearrangement links TRBV6-5 to TRBJ2-7, with TRBD2 as a possible D gene (5 bases). The CDR3 is 13 residues long. The germline V and J ends were trimmed by 0 bases and 3 bases, with 6 bases remaining between them. From germline, CDR1 is MNHEY and CDR2 SVGAGI.